The 28 T cell receptor beta chains in this list originate from one sample, sequenced in a study of blood T cell repertoires in COVID-19. Profiled with immunoSEQ multiplex PCR; TCRdb holds only in-frame clones, not every one. The sample has roughly 250,000 clones, over 90% seen once. Material for sequencing was peripheral blood. These receptors all stem from a man aged 30 to 39 with COVID-19, enrolled during active disease.

J is TRBJ2-2 and V is TRBV5-6, with D possibly TRBD2 on 5 matching bases. This CDR3 is 16 amino acids long. V gave up 2 bases and J gave up 3 bases, with 14 bases separating them. The germline CDR1 and CDR2 sequences are SGHDT and YYEEEE. CDR3 coding DNA: TGTGCCAGCAGCTTCTCTCCGGGAACCTACACCGGGGAGCTGTTTTTT. This encodes CASSFSPGTYTGELFF.

J is TRBJ2-2 and V is TRBV5-1; D possibly corresponds to TRBD1 (6 bases). Germline CDR1 SGHRS, CDR2 YFSETQ. The CDR3 sequence is 16 residues long. The V end was cut by 7 bases, the J end by 2 bases, with 18 bases between. The chain's CDR3 is CASAYIGQINTGELFF. Here the CDR3 DNA reads TGCGCCAGCGCCTACATCGGACAGATAAACACCGGGGAGCTGTTTTTT.

This chain joins TRBV30 and TRBJ2-3; TRBD2 aligns across 9 bases. Germline trimming cut 0 bases from V and 7 bases from J; bases unmatched to any gene: 14. Germline V gene data show CDR1 as GTSNPN and CDR2 as SVGIG (reference sequence). The CDR3 runs to 17 residues. CDR3 coding DNA: TGTGCCTGGAGTGTATGGAGGGCGGGGGGGCCCTCATATACGCAGTATTTT. Amino acids: CAWSVWRAGGPSYTQYF.

This clone was seen only a few times. The chain links TRBV7-9 to TRBJ2-7, with D maybe TRBD2 (5 bases). The V end lost 7 bases, the J end lost 0 bases, and 16 bases lay between the germline ends. This CDR3 has 15 amino acids. Germline V gene data show CDR1 as SEHNR and CDR2 as FQNEAQ (reference sequence). This CDR3 reads CASTHEGFSSYEQYF. CDR3 sequence (DNA): TGTGCCAGCACTCACGAGGGCTTTTCCTCCTACGAGCAGTACTTC.

This clone came up once. The chain joins TRBV6-5 to TRBJ1-4, with D hard to call. The V end lost 6 bases, the J end lost 0 bases, and 11 bases lay between the germline ends. The CDR3 is 15 amino acids. In germline, CDR1 is MNHEY, CDR2 SVGAGI. CDR3: CASRNREATNEKLFF. As DNA, the CDR3 is TGTGCCAGCAGAAACCGGGAAGCAACTAATGAAAAACTGTTTTTT.

This CDR3 is CASSDSSSYNSPLHF. DNA for the CDR3: TGTGCCAGCAGTGACAGCAGCTCCTATAATTCACCCCTCCACTTT. The V call is TRBV27, the J call TRBJ1-6; TRBD1 might be the D (5 bases). V dropped 5 bases and J dropped 0 bases, with 8 bases sitting between them. This CDR3 is 15 amino acids long. Looked up from germline, CDR1 is MNHEY and CDR2 is SMNVEV (reference sequence).

This chain joins TRBV5-1 and TRBJ2-3; no reliable D call. The length of the CDR3 is 13 residues. The V and J ends lost 4 bases and 1 base respectively, with 7 bases between them. CDR1 and CDR2 (germline): SGHRS, YFSETQ. The CDR3 DNA reads TGCGCCAGCAGCGCCACTGGCACAGATACGCAGTATTTT. This encodes CASSATGTDTQYF.

The chain combines TRBV27 with TRBJ1-6; unclear D gene. The germline V gene encodes CDR1 MNHEY and CDR2 SMNVEV (reference sequence). CDR3 length equals 14 residues. Trimming stripped 4 bases from V and 0 bases from J, with 4 bases between. The CDR3 region is CASSWSSYNSPLHF. Here the CDR3 DNA reads TGTGCCAGCAGTTGGAGCTCCTATAATTCACCCCTCCACTTT.

This clone was observed a single time. The chain employs TRBV6-2 or TRBV6-3 and TRBJ1-1, with a tentative D call TRBD1 (5 bases). In germline, CDR1 is MNHEY, CDR2 SVGEGT. V lost 2 bases and J lost 6, with 19 bases in between. The CDR3 is made up of 16 amino acids. The DNA for the CDR3 is TGTGCCAGCAGTTACGGCAGGGCCAGACGTTTGTCTGAAGCTTTCTTT. Translation: CASSYGRARRLSEAFF.

This sequence joins TRBV19 and TRBJ2-2; D not certain. The CDR3 length is 13 residues. Trimming left V 7 bases short and J 6 bases short, with 12 bases between. Germline V gene sequence: CDR1 LNHDA, CDR2 SQIVND (reference sequence). CDR3 residues: CASTPSGSGELFF. DNA of the CDR3: TGTGCCAGTACCCCCTCGGGTTCCGGGGAGCTGTTTTTT.

The genes are TRBV5-1 and TRBJ1-1; 9 bases align to TRBD1. Unmatched junction bases numbered 2, after V lost 4 bases and J lost 1 base. Germline V gives CDR1 SGHRS, CDR2 YFSETQ. The CDR3 has 14 amino acids. CDR3: CASSGTGPNTEAFF. The CDR3 DNA reads as TGCGCCAGCAGCGGGACAGGGCCGAACACTGAAGCTTTCTTT.

J is TRBJ1-2 and V is TRBV5-1; D is unresolved. V was shortened by 4 bases and J by 5 bases, with 15 bases between the two germline ends. CDR1 is SGHRS, CDR2 YFSETQ, per germline. The CDR3 totals 14 residues. CDR3 amino acids: CASSQIPEEYGYTF. CDR3 coding DNA: TGCGCCAGCAGCCAAATACCAGAGGAGTATGGCTACACCTTC.

The chain is built from TRBV6-5 and TRBJ2-2; 7 bases agree with TRBD2. Germline-derived CDR1 and CDR2 are MNHEY and SVGAGI. The junction had 3 bases not matched to a gene; V was cut back by 2 bases and J by 0 bases. The CDR3 is 16 residues long. DNA of the CDR3: TGTGCCAGCAGTTACACGACTAGCCCGAACACCGGGGAGCTGTTTTTT. Its translation is CASSYTTSPNTGELFF.

V is TRBV7-3 and J is TRBJ1-1; a weak D match, TRBD1 (5 bases). Trimming cost V 5 bases and J 6 bases, with 13 bases left between them. The V gene's germline CDR1 is SGHTA and CDR2 FQGTGA. The CDR3 contains 13 residues. The CDR3 nucleotides read TGTGCCAGCAGCACACCAGGGTACTCTGAAGCTTTCTTT. Residues: CASSTPGYSEAFF. The full variable domain, completed using reference TRBV7-3 and TRBJ1-1, is GAGVSQTPSNKVTEKGKYVELRCDPISGHTALYWYRQSLGQGPEFLIYFQGTGAADDSGLPNDRFFAVRPEGSVSTLKIQRTERGDSAVYLCASSTPGYSEAFFGQGTRLTVV.

V is TRBV2 and J is TRBJ1-3, with a possible D match to TRBD1 (5 bases). Germline V gene sequence: CDR1 SNHLY, CDR2 FYNNEI. Trimming took off 6 bases at V and 2 bases at J, with 17 bases between the two ends. This CDR3 region has 16 residues. CDR3 nucleotide sequence: TGTGCCAGCAGCGGGGGAGGGGATCTGGCTGGAAACACCATATATTTT. As protein: CASSGGGDLAGNTIYF. Full variable domain (remainder filled in from reference TRBV2 and TRBJ1-3): EPEVTQTPSHQVTQMGQEVILRCVPISNHLYFYWYRQILGQKVEFLVSFYNNEISEKSEIFDDQFSVERPDGSNFTLKIRSTKLEDSAMYFCASSGGGDLAGNTIYFGEGSWLTVV.

CDR3 protein: CASSLLRDTYTGELFF. CDR3 nucleotide sequence: TGCGCCAGCAGCCTCCTCCGGGACACATACACCGGGGAGCTGTTTTTT. The chain employs TRBV5-1 and TRBJ2-2; TRBD1 is a possible D gene (6 bases). Germline V gene sequence: CDR1 SGHRS, CDR2 YFSETQ. Between the trimmed V and J ends, which lost 4 bases and 3 bases, there was a span of 16 bases. The CDR3 is 16 amino acids.

This chain uses TRBV5-1 with TRBJ1-6; 7 nucleotides align to TRBD1. The CDR3 consists of 16 residues. The V and J ends lost 0 bases and 7 bases, in that order; junction bases with no gene match: 7. From germline, CDR1 is SGHRS and CDR2 YFSETQ. The CDR3 DNA follows: TGCGCCAGCAGCTTGGATGCGAGGACAGGAAATTCACCCCTCCACTTT. This encodes CASSLDARTGNSPLHF.

A note on this clone: The sample has other DNA sequences that encode this CDR3 too. This sequence joins TRBV4-1 and TRBJ1-2; no firm D call. Germline V gives CDR1 MGHRA, CDR2 YSYEKL. V was trimmed by 0 bases and J by 2 bases, leaving 7 bases between them. The CDR3 totals 14 residues. The CDR3 sequence is CASSQDRGNYGYTF. The CDR3 DNA follows: TGCGCCAGCAGCCAAGATCGGGGAAACTATGGCTACACCTTC.

This chain connects TRBV5-6 to TRBJ1-1; unclear D gene. Germline CDR1 SGHDT, CDR2 YYEEEE. This CDR3 spans 15 amino acids. Trimming shortened V by 3 bases and J by 1 base, and 13 bases separated the two germline ends. The CDR3 nucleotides read TGTGCCAGCAGCTCCACCCCTTTCGGGAACACTGAAGCTTTCTTT. Amino acid sequence: CASSSTPFGNTEAFF.

This clone has only one observation. V is TRBV4-1 and J is TRBJ2-5; 10 bases map to TRBD2. Germline assignment: CDR1 MGHRA and CDR2 YSYEKL. V lost 0 bases, J lost 2 bases, and 6 bases stayed unmatched. The CDR3 loop spans 17 amino acids. The CDR3, as DNA: TGCGCCAGCAGCCAAGATTTGGTAGCGGGGGGACAAGAGACCCAGTACTTC. Protein: CASSQDLVAGGQETQYF.

The chain recombines TRBV11-2 with TRBJ2-7; D gene unclear. CDR3 size: 12 residues. The germline CDR1 and CDR2 sequences are SGHAT and FQNNGV. V lost 5 bases to trimming and J lost 6 bases, with 11 bases between them. The CDR3 here is CASSLLGIEQYF. The CDR3 nucleotides are TGTGCCAGCAGCCTCCTCGGTATCGAGCAGTACTTC.

As concerns this clone: Other nucleotide sequences in the sample specify the same CDR3. Here the CDR3 DNA reads TGTGCCATCAGCAGGCAGGGGTCAGATACGCAGTATTTT. Encoded protein: CAISRQGSDTQYF. The chain joins TRBV10-3 to TRBJ2-3; D is possibly TRBD1 (6 bases). Germline-derived CDR1 and CDR2 are ENHRY and SYGVKD. The length of the CDR3 is 13 residues. V was trimmed by 6 bases and J by 4 bases, leaving 11 bases between them.

This chain joins TRBV7-6 and TRBJ1-2; no clear D gene. CDR1 and CDR2 from the germline V gene are SGHVS and FNYEAQ. The CDR3 covers 16 residues. V dropped 3 bases and J dropped 4 bases, with 18 bases sitting between them. The CDR3 is CASSLNSGPGGYGYTF. The CDR3, as DNA: TGTGCCAGCAGCTTGAACTCAGGTCCAGGAGGCTATGGCTACACCTTC. The entire variable domain, with the rest obtained from reference TRBV7-6 and TRBJ1-2, is as follows: GAGVSQSPRYKVTKRGQDVALRCDPISGHVSLYWYRQALGQGPEFLTYFNYEAQQDKSGLPNDRFSAERPEGSISTLTIQRTEQRDSAMYRCASSLNSGPGGYGYTFGSGTRLTVV.

The V and J genes are TRBV19 and TRBJ2-1; perhaps TRBD2 as D (6 bases). The CDR3 loop spans 16 amino acids. Germline V gives CDR1 LNHDA, CDR2 SQIVND (reference sequence). V was shortened by 3 bases and J by 6 bases, with 18 bases between the two germline ends. CDR3 nucleotides: TGTGCCAGTAGTATCTCGGCGGGGCGTCCTTTCAATGAGCAGTTCTTC. It encodes CASSISAGRPFNEQFF. The variable domain in full, with the rest retrieved from reference TRBV19 and TRBJ2-1, is DGGITQSPKYLFRKEGQNVTLSCEQNLNHDAMYWYRQDPGQGLRLIYYSQIVNDFQKGDIAEGYSVSREKKESFPLTVTSAQKNPTAFYLCASSISAGRPFNEQFFGPGTRLTVL.

The chain links TRBV5-5 to TRBJ1-6, with 8 bases matching TRBD1. Germline V gene sequence: CDR1 SGHKS, CDR2 YYEKEE (reference sequence). J lost 13 bases, V lost 2 bases, and 8 bases had no gene match. The CDR3 consists of 14 residues. The CDR3: CASSFPGQVYPLHF. CDR3 nucleotides: TGTGCCAGCAGCTTCCCGGGACAGGTCTATCCCCTCCACTTT.

This chain uses TRBV18 with TRBJ1-6, with a tentative D call TRBD1 (6 bases). The CDR3 covers 16 residues. Germline V lookup: CDR1 KGHSH, CDR2 LQKENI. Trimming stripped 4 bases from V and 0 bases from J, with 10 bases between. CDR3 in amino acids: CASSRQASSYNSPLHF. CDR3 DNA: TGTGCCAGCTCACGACAGGCGAGCTCCTATAATTCACCCCTCCACTTT.

V is TRBV5-1 and J is TRBJ2-7; 7 positions match TRBD1. The CDR3 has 15 amino acids. V trimming: 0 bases; J trimming: 4 bases; junction bases outside the gene matches: 7. The germline gives CDR1 SGHRS, CDR2 YFSETQ. This CDR3 is CASSLAPPTGYEQYF. DNA for the CDR3: TGCGCCAGCAGCTTGGCCCCCCCGACAGGGTACGAGCAGTACTTC.

The CDR3 spells CASSGGLDRGNYGYTF. Written as DNA, the CDR3 is TGCGCCAGCAGCGGCGGGTTGGACAGGGGGAACTATGGCTACACCTTC. The rearrangement joins TRBV5-1 to TRBJ1-2, with 10 bases lining up with TRBD1. Germline V lookup: CDR1 SGHRS, CDR2 YFSETQ. V shed 4 bases and J 2 bases; nucleotides not matched to a gene: 8. CDR3 size: 16 residues.